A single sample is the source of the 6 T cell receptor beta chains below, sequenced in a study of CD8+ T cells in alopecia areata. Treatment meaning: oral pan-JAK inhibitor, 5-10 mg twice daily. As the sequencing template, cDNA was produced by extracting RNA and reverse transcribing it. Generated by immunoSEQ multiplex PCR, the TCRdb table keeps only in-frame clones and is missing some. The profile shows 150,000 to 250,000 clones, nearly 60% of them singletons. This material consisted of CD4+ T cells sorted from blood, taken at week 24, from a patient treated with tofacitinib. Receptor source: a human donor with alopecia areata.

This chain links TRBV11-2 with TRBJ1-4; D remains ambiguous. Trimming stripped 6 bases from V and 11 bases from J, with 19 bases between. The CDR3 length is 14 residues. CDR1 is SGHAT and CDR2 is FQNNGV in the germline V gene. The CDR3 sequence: CASRIEGRGGKLFF. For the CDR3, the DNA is TGTGCCAGCAGAATCGAGGGCAGAGGAGGTAAACTGTTTTTT. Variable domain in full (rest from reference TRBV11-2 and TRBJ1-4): EAGVAQSPRYKIIEKRQSVAFWCNPISGHATLYWYQQILGQGPKLLIQFQNNGVVDDSQLPKDRFSAERLKGVDSTLKIQPAKLEDSAVYLCASRIEGRGGKLFFGSGTQLSVL.

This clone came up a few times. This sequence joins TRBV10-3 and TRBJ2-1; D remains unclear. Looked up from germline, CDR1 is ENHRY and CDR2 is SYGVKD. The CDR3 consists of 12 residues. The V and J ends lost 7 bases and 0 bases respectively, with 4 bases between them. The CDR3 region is CAIKSSYNEQFF. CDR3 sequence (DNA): TGTGCCATCAAGAGCTCCTACAATGAGCAGTTCTTC.

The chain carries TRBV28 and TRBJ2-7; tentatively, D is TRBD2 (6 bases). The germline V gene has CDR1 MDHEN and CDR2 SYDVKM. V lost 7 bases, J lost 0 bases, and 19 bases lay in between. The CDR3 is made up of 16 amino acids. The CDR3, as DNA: TGTGCCAGCAAGTTCGGGAGTGGGACTCTCTCCTACGAGCAGTACTTC. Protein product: CASKFGSGTLSYEQYF.

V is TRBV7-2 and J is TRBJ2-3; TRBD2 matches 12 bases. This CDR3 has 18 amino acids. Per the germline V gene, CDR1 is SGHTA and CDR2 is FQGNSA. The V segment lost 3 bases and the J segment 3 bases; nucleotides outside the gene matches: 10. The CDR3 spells CASSLRASGGALTDTQYF. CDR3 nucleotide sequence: TGTGCCAGCAGCTTGAGGGCTAGCGGGGGGGCATTGACAGATACGCAGTATTTT.

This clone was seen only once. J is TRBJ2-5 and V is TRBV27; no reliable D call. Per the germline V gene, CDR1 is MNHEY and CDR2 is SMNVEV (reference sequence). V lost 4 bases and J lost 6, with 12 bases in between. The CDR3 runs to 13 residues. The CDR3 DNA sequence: TGTGCCAGCAGTTCAACAGTTGGGAAGACCCAGTACTTC. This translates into CASSSTVGKTQYF.

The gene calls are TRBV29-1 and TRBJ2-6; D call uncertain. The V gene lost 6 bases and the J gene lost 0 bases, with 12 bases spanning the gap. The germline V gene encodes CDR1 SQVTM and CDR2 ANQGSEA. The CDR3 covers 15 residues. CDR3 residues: CSVEPGDSGANVLTF. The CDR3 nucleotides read TGCAGCGTGGAACCAGGTGACTCTGGGGCCAACGTCCTGACTTTC. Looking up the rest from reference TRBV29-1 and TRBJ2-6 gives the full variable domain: SAVISQKPSRDICQRGTSLTIQCQVDSQVTMMFWYRQQPGQSLTLIATANQGSEATYESGFVIDKFPISRPNLTFSTLTVSNMSPEDSSIYLCSVEPGDSGANVLTFGAGSRLTVL.